This section outlines one T cell receptor (beta chain) sequence together with its context. In germline, CDR1 is MNHEY, CDR2 SVGAGI. V was trimmed by 8 bases and J by 0 bases, leaving 8 bases between them. The CDR3 length is 12 residues. These data belong to a study of technical replicates of blood from a few donors. TCRdb keeps only in-frame clones here, not all; method: immunoSEQ multiplex PCR. The data hold approximately 44,000 clones, with over 95% observed a single time. Sequencing was carried out using T cells isolated from PBMCs. This receptor was identified in a human donor in good health. The chain combines TRBV6-5 with TRBJ2-7; the D gene is possibly TRBD1 (5 bases). This CDR3 reads CASGARSYEQYF. The CDR3 DNA follows: TGTGCCAGCGGGGCCCGCTCCTACGAGCAGTACTTC.